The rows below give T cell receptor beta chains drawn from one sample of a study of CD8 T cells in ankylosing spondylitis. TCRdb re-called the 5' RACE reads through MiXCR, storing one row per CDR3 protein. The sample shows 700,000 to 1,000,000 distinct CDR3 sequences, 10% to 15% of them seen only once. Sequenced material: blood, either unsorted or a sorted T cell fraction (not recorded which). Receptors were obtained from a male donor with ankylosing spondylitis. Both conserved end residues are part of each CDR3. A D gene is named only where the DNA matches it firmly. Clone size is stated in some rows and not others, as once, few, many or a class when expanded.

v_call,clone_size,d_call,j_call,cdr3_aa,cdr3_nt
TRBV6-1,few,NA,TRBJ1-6,CASSQREGRSLHF,TGTGCCAGCAGTCAGCGTGAGGGGAGGTCCCTCCACTTT
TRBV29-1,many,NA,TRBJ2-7,CSAEGTAYEQYF,TGCAGCGCCGAGGGGACGGCCTACGAGCAGTACTTC
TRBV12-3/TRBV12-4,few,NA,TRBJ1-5,CASSLLRGGQPQHF,TGTGCCAGCAGTTTACTCAGGGGTGGTCAGCCCCAGCATTTT
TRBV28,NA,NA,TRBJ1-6,CASSLTKRGDGSPLHF,TGTGCCAGCAGTTTAACAAAACGGGGGGATGGTTCACCCCTCCACTTT
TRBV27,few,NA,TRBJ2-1,CASSINGGSNEQFF,TGTGCCAGCAGTATTAATGGGGGTTCCAATGAGCAGTTCTTC
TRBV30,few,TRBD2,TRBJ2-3,CAWRIAGSTDTQYF,TGTGCCTGGAGAATAGCGGGTAGCACAGATACGCAGTATTTT
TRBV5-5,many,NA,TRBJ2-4,CASSLGAGHGNIQYF,TGTGCCAGCAGCTTGGGGGCAGGGCATGGGAACATTCAGTACTTC
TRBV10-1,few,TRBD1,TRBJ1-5,CATSTGDAPQHF,TGCGCCACCAGTACAGGGGATGCGCCCCAGCATTTT
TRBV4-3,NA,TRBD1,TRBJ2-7,CASSQEGGYSYEQYF,TGCGCCAGCAGCCAAGAAGGGGGCTACTCCTACGAGCAGTACTTC
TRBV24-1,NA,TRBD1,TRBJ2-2,CATGTGEGRSTGELFF,TGTGCCACCGGGACAGGGGAGGGAAGGTCTACCGGGGAGCTGTTTTTT
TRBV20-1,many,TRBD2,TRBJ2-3,CSARSSGSTDTQYF,TGCAGTGCTAGGTCTAGCGGTAGCACAGATACGCAGTATTTT
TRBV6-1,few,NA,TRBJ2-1,CASTADGYNEQFF,TGTGCCAGCACAGCGGACGGTTACAATGAGCAGTTCTTC
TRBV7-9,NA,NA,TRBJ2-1,CASSLALGRATYNEQFF,TGTGCCAGCAGCTTAGCGCTGGGCAGGGCAACCTACAATGAGCAGTTCTTC
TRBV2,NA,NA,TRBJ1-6,CASKPDGGPLHF,TGTGCCAGCAAGCCGGACGGGGGTCCCCTCCACTTT
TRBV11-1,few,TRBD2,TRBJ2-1,CASRWASGKGNEQFF,TGTGCCAGCAGGTGGGCTAGCGGGAAGGGCAATGAGCAGTTCTTC
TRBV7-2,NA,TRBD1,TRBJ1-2,CASSLVGTGGINGYTF,TGTGCCAGCAGCTTAGTAGGGACAGGGGGCATAAATGGCTACACCTTC
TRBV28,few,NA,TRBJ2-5,CASSLVLADETQYF,TGTGCCAGCAGTTTGGTCCTAGCTGACGAGACCCAGTACTTC
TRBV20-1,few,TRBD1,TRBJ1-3,CSALQGYGNTIYF,TGCAGTGCTCTACAGGGGTACGGAAACACCATATATTTT
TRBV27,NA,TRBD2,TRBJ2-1,CASSSTSGARHEQFF,TGTGCCAGCAGTTCGACTAGCGGGGCCCGTCATGAGCAGTTCTTC
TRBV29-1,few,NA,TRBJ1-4,CSVDGADPTNEKLFF,TGCAGCGTTGACGGGGCGGACCCTACTAATGAAAAACTGTTTTTT
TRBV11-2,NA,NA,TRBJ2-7,CASTPSPPRRDEQYF,TGTGCCAGCACCCCGTCCCCCCCCCGGCGAGACGAGCAGTACTTC
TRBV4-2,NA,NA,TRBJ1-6,CASSQASRGSSYNSPLHF,TGTGCCAGCAGCCAGGCGTCCCGGGGGAGCTCCTATAATTCACCCCTCCACTTT
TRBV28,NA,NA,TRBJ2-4,CASSLPTGRRGNIQYF,TGTGCCAGCAGTTTGCCGACAGGGAGGCGGGGAAACATTCAGTACTTC
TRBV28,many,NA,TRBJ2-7,CASSLPGTSSYEQYF,TGTGCCAGCAGTTTACCCGGGACATCTTCCTACGAGCAGTACTTC
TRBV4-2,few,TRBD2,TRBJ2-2,CASSRQGPGGFSTGELFF,TGTGCCAGCAGTCGTCAAGGTCCGGGGGGATTTTCGACCGGGGAGCTGTTTTTT
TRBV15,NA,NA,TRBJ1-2,CATSRDRRGPNYGYTF,TGTGCCACCAGCAGAGATCGAAGGGGACCAAACTATGGCTACACCTTC
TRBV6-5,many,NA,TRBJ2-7,CASSYYPVSSYEQYF,TGTGCCAGCAGTTACTACCCAGTGAGCTCCTACGAGCAGTACTTC
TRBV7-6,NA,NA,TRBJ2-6,CASSLRPGAGSGANVLTF,TGTGCCAGCAGCTTAAGGCCCGGGGCCGGTTCTGGGGCCAACGTCCTGACTTTC
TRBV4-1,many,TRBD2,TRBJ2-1,CASSQVGGLAMNEQFF,TGCGCCAGCAGCCAAGTTGGGGGACTAGCGATGAATGAGCAGTTCTTC
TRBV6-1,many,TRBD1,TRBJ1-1,CASSRRSWTGRDTEAFF,TGTGCCAGCAGCCGCCGATCCTGGACAGGGAGGGACACTGAAGCTTTCTTT
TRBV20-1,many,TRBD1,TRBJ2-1,CSAAGTGSNEQFF,TGCAGTGCTGCCGGGACAGGGTCCAATGAGCAGTTCTTC
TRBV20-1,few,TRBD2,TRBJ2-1,CSARAGGNHNEQFF,TGCAGTGCTAGGGCGGGAGGCAACCACAATGAGCAGTTCTTC
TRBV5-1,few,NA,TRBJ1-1,CASSLRPLGTEAFF,TGCGCCAGCAGCTTGAGGCCGTTGGGCACTGAAGCTTTCTTT
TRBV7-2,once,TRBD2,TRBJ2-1,CASSPDSGLYNEQFF,TGTGCCAGCAGCCCAGATAGCGGGCTTTACAATGAGCAGTTCTTC
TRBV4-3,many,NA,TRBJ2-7,CASSADPSVQYF,TGCGCCAGCAGCGCAGACCCCTCCGTGCAGTACTTC
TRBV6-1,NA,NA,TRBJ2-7,CASSEWTYEQYF,TGTGCCAGCAGTGAATGGACGTACGAGCAGTACTTC
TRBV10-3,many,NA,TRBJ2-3,CAINQGTSTDTQYF,TGTGCCATCAACCAGGGGACGAGCACAGATACGCAGTATTTT
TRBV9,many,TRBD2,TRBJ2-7,CASSVAGTKNYEQYF,TGTGCCAGCAGCGTAGCTGGGACTAAAAACTACGAGCAGTACTTC
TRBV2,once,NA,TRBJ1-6,CASSTRGALDSPLHF,TGTGCCAGCAGTACGCGTGGGGCTCTTGATTCACCCCTCCACTTT
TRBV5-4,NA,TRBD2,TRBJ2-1,CASSLRTSGGRSSYNEQFF,TGTGCCAGCAGCTTGAGGACTAGCGGGGGCCGGAGCTCCTACAATGAGCAGTTCTTC
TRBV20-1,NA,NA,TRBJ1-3,CSAHQSSGNTIYF,TGCAGTGCTCACCAGAGCTCTGGAAACACCATATATTTT
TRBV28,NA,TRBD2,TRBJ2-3,CASSSPSGRPRGADTQYF,TGTGCCAGCAGTTCGCCTAGCGGGAGGCCCCGGGGTGCAGATACGCAGTATTTT
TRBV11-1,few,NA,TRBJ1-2,CASSLGVKGRSTNYGYTF,TGTGCCAGCAGCTTAGGAGTGAAAGGCAGGTCGACTAACTATGGCTACACCTTC
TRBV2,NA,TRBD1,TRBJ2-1,CASTLRGGQGGHNEQFF,TGTGCCAGCACCCTCAGGGGAGGACAGGGAGGCCACAATGAGCAGTTCTTC
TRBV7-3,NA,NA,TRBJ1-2,CASSSESWGLYGYTF,TGTGCCAGCAGCTCCGAGTCGTGGGGGCTTTATGGCTACACCTTC
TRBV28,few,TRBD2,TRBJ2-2,CASSRASGLSATGELFF,TGTGCCAGCAGCCGTGCTAGCGGGTTATCGGCCACCGGGGAGCTGTTTTTT
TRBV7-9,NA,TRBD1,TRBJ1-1,CASSAAGTGHTEAFF,TGTGCCAGCAGCGCCGCCGGGACAGGGCACACTGAAGCTTTCTTT
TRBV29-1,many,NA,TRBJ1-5,CSVGGSGDQPQHF,TGCAGCGTTGGGGGGTCGGGGGATCAGCCCCAGCATTTT
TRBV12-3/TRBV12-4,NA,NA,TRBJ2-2,CASSLVMGTANTGELFF,TGTGCCAGCAGTTTAGTGATGGGAACAGCGAACACCGGGGAGCTGTTTTTT
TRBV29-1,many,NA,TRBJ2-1,CSAERASYNEQFF,TGCAGCGCCGAAAGGGCCTCCTACAATGAGCAGTTCTTC
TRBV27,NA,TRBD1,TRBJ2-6,CASSSRTGYYSGANVLTF,TGTGCCAGCAGTTCAAGGACAGGGTATTACTCTGGGGCCAACGTCCTGACTTTC
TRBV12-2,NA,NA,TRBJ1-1,CASRPPTTDYGTEAFF,TGTGCAAGTCGCCCCCCTACGACGGACTATGGGACTGAAGCTTTCTTT